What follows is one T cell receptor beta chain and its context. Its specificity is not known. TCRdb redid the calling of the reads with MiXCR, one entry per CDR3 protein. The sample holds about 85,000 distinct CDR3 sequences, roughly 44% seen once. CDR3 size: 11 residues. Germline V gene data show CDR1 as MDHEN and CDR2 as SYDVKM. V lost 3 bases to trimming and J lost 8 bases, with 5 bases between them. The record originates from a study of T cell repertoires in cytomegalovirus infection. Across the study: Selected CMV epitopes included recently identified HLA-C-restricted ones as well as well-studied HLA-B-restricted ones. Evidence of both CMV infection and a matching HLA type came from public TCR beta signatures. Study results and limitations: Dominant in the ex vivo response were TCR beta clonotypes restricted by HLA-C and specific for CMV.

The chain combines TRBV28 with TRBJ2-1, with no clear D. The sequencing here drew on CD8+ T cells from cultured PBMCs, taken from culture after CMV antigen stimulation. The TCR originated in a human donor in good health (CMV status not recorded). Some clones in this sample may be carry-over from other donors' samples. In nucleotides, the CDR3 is TGTGCCAGCAGTTTCACCCATGAGCAGTTCTTC. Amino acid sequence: CASSFTHEQFF.